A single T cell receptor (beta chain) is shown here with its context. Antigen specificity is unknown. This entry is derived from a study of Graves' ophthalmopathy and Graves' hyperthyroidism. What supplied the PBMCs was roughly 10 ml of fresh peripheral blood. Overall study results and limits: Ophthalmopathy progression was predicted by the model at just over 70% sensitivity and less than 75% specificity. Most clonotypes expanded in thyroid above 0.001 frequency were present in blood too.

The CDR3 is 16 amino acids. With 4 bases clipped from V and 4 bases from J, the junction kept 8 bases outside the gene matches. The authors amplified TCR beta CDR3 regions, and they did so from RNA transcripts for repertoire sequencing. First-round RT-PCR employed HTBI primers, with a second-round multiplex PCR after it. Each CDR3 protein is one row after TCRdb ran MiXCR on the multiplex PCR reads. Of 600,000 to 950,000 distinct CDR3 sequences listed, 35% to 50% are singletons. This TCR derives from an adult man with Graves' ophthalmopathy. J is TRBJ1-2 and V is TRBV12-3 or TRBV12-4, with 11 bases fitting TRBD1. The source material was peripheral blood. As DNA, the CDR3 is TGTGCCAGCAGTTCTTCCGCCGGGACAGGGGGCTATGGCTACACCTTC. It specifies CASSSSAGTGGYGYTF.